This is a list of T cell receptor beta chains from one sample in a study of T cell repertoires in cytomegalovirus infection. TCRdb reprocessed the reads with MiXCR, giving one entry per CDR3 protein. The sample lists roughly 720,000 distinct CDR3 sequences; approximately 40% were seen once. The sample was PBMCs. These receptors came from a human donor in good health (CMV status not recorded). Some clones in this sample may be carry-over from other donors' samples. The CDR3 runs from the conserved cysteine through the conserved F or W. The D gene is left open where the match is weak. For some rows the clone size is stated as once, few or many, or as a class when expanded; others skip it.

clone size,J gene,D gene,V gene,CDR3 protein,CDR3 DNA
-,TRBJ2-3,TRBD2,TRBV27,CASTPIAGDLTDTQYF,TGTGCCAGCACTCCTATAGCGGGAGACCTCACAGATACGCAGTATTTT
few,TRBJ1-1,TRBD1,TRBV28,CASSRQGVITEAFF,TGTGCCAGCAGTCGACAGGGCGTGATCACTGAAGCTTTCTTT
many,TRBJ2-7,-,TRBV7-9,CASSQGGEQYF,TGTGCCAGCAGCCAGGGTGGCGAGCAGTACTTC
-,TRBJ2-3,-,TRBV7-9,CASPVGDTQYF,TGTGCCAGCCCCGTCGGAGATACGCAGTATTTT
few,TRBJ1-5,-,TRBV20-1,CSARETPSNQPQHF,TGCAGTGCTAGAGAGACCCCTAGCAATCAGCCCCAGCATTTT
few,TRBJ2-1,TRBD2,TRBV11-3,CASSLGGAGGRNEQFF,TGTGCCAGCAGCTTAGGAGGAGCGGGAGGGCGCAATGAGCAGTTCTTC
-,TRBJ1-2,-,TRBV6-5,CASSYPGASGDGYTF,TGTGCCAGCAGTTACCCGGGAGCTTCTGGCGATGGCTACACCTTC
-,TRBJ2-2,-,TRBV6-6,CASSMIRATGELFF,TGTGCCAGCAGTATGATCAGGGCTACCGGGGAGCTGTTTTTT
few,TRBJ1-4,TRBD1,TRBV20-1,CSALDRGEKLFF,TGCAGTGCTCTTGACAGGGGTGAAAAACTGTTTTTT
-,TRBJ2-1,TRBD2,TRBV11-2,CASSLEWASGGSYNEQFF,TGTGCCAGCAGCTTAGAGTGGGCTAGCGGGGGGAGCTACAATGAGCAGTTCTTC
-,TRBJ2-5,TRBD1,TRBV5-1,CASSGDRGETQYF,TGCGCCAGCAGCGGTGACAGGGGAGAGACACAGTACTTC
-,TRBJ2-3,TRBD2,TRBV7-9,CASSFTSGADTQYF,TGTGCCAGCAGCTTTACTAGCGGGGCAGATACGCAGTATTTT
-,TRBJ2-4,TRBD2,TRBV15,CATSRDGGGSSGGNIQYF,TGTGCCACCAGCAGAGATGGAGGGGGAAGTAGCGGGGGAAACATTCAGTACTTC
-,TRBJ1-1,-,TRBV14,CASSQDLTGNTEAFF,TGTGCCAGCAGCCAAGATTTAACAGGTAACACTGAAGCTTTCTTT
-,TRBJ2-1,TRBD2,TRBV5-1,CASSLVAGGPYNEQFF,TGCGCCAGCAGCTTGGTGGCGGGGGGGCCCTACAATGAGCAGTTCTTC
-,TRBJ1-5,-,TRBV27,CASTHDIYSNQPQHF,TGTGCCAGCACCCATGACATCTATAGCAATCAGCCCCAGCATTTT
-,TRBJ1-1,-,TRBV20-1,CSAKLPGRTYRNTEAFF,TGCAGTGCTAAGCTCCCGGGACGGACATACAGGAACACTGAAGCTTTCTTT
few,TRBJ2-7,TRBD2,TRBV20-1,CSATGKSSGRSTAHEQYF,TGCAGTGCTACAGGGAAATCTAGCGGGAGATCAACGGCCCACGAGCAGTACTTC
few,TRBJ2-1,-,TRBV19,CASSIVGGSHNEQFF,TGTGCCAGTAGTATAGTCGGGGGTTCACACAATGAGCAGTTCTTC
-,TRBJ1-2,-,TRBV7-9,CASSQPQPYGYTF,TGTGCCAGCAGCCAACCCCAACCCTATGGCTACACCTTC
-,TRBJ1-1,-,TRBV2,CASGLGLEAFF,TGTGCCAGTGGTCTAGGGCTTGAAGCTTTCTTT
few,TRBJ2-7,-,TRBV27,CASSVDPRGGRSYEQYF,TGTGCCAGCAGTGTCGACCCCAGGGGGGGCCGTTCCTACGAGCAGTACTTC
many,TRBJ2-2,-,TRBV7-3,CASSLQGSDTGELFF,TGTGCCAGCAGCTTACAAGGGTCGGACACCGGGGAGCTGTTTTTT
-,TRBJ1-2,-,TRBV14,CASSQERAYGYTF,TGTGCCAGCAGCCAGGAGAGAGCCTATGGCTACACCTTC
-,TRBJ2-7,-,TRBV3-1,CASSQGQGADEQYF,TGTGCCAGCAGCCAAGGCCAGGGTGCTGATGAGCAGTACTTC
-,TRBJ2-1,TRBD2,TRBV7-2,CASSLARGLADEQFF,TGTGCCAGCAGCTTAGCGAGGGGCCTAGCGGATGAGCAGTTCTTC
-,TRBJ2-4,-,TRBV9,CASSLGGLDFPLYF,TGTGCCAGCAGTTTAGGTGGTTTGGATTTTCCCCTGTACTTC
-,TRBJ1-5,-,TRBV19,CASSQYGGNQPQHF,TGTGCCAGTAGTCAATACGGAGGCAATCAGCCCCAGCATTTT
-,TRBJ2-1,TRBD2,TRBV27,CASSRVSGRALYNEQFF,TGTGCCAGCAGTCGGGTAAGCGGGAGGGCCTTATACAATGAGCAGTTCTTC
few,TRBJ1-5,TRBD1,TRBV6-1,CASSDRDRQPQHF,TGTGCCAGCAGTGACCGGGACAGGCAGCCCCAGCATTTT
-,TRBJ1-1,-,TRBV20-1,CSSPLGLNTEAFF,TGCAGTTCTCCCCTGGGTCTGAACACTGAAGCTTTCTTT
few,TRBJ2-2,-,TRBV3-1,CASSQRTATGELFF,TGTGCCAGCAGCCAGAGGACGGCGACCGGGGAGCTGTTTTTT
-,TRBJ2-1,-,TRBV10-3,CAITPGTGSYNEQFF,TGTGCCATCACCCCGGGGACTGGGTCCTACAATGAGCAGTTCTTC
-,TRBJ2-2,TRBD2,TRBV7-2,CASSFSGGAYTGKLFF,TGTGCCAGCAGCTTTAGCGGGGGGGCTTACACCGGGAAGCTGTTTTTT
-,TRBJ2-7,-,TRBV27,CASSGLGAGSYEQYF,TGTGCCAGCAGTGGACTGGGGGCAGGGTCCTACGAGCAGTACTTC
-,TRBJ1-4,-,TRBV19,CARLPGLINEKLFF,TGTGCCAGACTACCGGGACTCATTAATGAAAAACTGTTTTTT
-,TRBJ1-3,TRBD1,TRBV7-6,CASSPGQGIPSGNTIYF,TGTGCTAGCAGCCCGGGACAGGGGATACCTTCTGGAAACACCATATATTTT
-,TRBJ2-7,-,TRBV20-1,CSARDPTGISYEQYF,TGCAGTGCTAGAGATCCCACCGGGATCTCCTACGAGCAGTACTTC
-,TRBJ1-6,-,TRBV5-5,CASSHRASIDSPLHF,TGTGCCAGCAGCCACAGGGCTTCGATTGATTCACCCCTCCACTTT
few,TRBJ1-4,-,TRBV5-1,CASSARNTATNEKLFF,TGCGCCAGCAGCGCTCGGAACACCGCAACTAATGAAAAACTGTTTTTT
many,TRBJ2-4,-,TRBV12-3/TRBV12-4,CASSTPVAKNIQYF,TGTGCCAGCAGTACCCCGGTGGCCAAAAACATTCAGTACTTC
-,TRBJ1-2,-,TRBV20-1,CIPQDFYGYTF,TGCATCCCGCAAGACTTCTATGGCTACACCTTC
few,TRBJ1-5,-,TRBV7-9,CASSSVIGDTHNQPQHF,TGTGCCAGCAGCTCGGTCATCGGGGACACGCACAATCAGCCCCAGCATTTT
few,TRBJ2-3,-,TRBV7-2,CASSPIPSLTDTQYF,TGTGCCAGCAGCCCCATTCCCTCCCTCACAGATACGCAGTATTTT
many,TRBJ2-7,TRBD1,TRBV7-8,CASSARDRDRFEQYF,TGTGCCAGCAGCGCCCGGGACAGGGATCGATTCGAGCAGTACTTC
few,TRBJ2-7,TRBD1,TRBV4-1,CASSRDSPRYEQYF,TGCGCCAGCAGCCGGGACAGCCCTCGGTACGAGCAGTACTTC
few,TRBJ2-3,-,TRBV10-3,CAISVRTGVGDTQYF,TGTGCCATCAGTGTCCGGACTGGGGTGGGAGATACGCAGTATTTT
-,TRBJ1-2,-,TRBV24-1,CATSAGYRDGYTF,TGTGCCACCAGTGCCGGATACCGGGATGGCTACACCTTC
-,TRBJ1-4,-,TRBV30,CAWAVLQNEKLFF,TGTGCCTGGGCTGTCCTCCAGAATGAAAAACTGTTTTTT
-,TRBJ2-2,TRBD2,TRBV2,CASGLVVAGRELFF,TGTGCCAGCGGTCTGGTCGTAGCGGGAAGGGAGCTGTTTTTT
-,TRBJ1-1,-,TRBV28,CASERRTEGEAFF,TGTGCCAGCGAGCGGAGGACGGAGGGAGAAGCTTTCTTT
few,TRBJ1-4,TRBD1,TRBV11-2,CASSSNGQGGEKLFF,TGTGCCAGCAGCTCCAATGGACAGGGCGGGGAAAAACTGTTTTTT
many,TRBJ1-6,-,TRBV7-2,CATGPGPYNSPLHF,TGTGCCACCGGTCCCGGCCCCTATAATTCACCCCTCCACTTT